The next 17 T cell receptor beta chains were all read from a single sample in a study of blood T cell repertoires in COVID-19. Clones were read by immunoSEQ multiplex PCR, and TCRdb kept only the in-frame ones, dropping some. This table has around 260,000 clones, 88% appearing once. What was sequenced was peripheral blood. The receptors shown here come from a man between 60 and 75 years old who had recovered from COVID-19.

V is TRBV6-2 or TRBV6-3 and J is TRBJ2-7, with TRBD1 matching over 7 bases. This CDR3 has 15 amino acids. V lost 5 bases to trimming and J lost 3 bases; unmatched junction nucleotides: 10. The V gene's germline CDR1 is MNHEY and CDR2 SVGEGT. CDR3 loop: CASSHDRASVYEQYF. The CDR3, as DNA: TGTGCCAGCAGTCACGACAGGGCGTCGGTCTACGAGCAGTACTTC.

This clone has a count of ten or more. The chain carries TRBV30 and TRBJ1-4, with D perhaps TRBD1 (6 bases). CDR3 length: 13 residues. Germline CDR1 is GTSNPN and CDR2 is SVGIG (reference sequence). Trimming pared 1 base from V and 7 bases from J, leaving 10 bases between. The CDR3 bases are TGTGCCTGGAGTGGCGGGGGCCCTGAAAAACTGTTTTTT. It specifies CAWSGGGPEKLFF.

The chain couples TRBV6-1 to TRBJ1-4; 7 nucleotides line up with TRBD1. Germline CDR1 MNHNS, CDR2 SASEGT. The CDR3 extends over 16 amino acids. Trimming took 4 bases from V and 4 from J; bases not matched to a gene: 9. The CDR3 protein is CASSVQTGQLNEKLFF. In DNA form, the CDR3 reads TGTGCCAGCAGTGTACAAACGGGACAGCTTAATGAAAAACTGTTTTTT.

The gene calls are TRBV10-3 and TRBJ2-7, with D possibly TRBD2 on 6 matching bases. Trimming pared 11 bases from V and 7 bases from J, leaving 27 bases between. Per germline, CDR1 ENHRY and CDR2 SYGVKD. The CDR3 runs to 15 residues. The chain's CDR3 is CASLSHEKGGGEQYF. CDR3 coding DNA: TGTGCCTCCCTCAGTCACGAAAAGGGAGGAGGGGAGCAGTACTTC.

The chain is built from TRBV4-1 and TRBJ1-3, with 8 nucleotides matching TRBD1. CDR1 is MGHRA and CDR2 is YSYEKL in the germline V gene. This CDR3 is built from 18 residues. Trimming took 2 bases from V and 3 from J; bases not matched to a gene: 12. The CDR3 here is CASSQLVVGQGGGNTIYF. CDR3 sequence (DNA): TGCGCCAGCAGCCAATTGGTTGTCGGACAGGGTGGTGGAAACACCATATATTTT.

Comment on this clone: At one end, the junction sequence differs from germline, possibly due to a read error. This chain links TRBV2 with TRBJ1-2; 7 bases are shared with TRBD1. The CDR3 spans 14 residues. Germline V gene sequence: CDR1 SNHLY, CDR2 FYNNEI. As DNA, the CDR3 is TGTGCCAGCAGCCTTCTACAGGGGAACTATGTCTACACCTTC. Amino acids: CASSLLQGNYVYTF.

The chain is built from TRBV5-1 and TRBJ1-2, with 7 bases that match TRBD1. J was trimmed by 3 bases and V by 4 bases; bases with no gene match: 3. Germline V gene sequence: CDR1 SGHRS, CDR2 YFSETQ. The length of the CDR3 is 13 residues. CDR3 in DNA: TGCGCCAGCAGCGTAACAGGGGACTATGGCTACACCTTC. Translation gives CASSVTGDYGYTF.

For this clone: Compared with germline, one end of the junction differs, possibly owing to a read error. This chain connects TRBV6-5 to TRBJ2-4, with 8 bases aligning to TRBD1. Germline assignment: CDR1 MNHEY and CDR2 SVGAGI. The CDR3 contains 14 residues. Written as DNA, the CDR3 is TGTGCCAGCAGTGACTCCGACAGGGGCCACATTCAGTACTTC. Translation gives CASSDSDRGHIQYF.

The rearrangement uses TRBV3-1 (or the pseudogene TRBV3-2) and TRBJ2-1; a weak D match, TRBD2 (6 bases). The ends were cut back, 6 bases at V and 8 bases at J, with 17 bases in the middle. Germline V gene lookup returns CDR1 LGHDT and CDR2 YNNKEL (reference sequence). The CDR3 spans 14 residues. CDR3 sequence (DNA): TGTGCCAGCAGTAGACTAGTCGGTAACGATGAGCAGTTCTTC. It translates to CASSRLVGNDEQFF.

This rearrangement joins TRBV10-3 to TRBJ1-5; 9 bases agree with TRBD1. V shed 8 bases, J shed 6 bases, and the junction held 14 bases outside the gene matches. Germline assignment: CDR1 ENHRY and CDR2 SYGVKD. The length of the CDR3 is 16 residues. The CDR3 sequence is CAIRQGGTGSRQPQHF. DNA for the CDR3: TGTGCCATCCGACAAGGTGGGACAGGGAGTCGTCAGCCCCAGCATTTT.

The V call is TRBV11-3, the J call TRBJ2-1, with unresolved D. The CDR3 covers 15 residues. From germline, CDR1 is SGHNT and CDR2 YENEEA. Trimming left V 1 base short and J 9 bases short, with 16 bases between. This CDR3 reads CASSLVASEAGEQFF. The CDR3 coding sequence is TGTGCCAGCAGCTTAGTAGCCTCTGAGGCCGGTGAGCAGTTCTTC.

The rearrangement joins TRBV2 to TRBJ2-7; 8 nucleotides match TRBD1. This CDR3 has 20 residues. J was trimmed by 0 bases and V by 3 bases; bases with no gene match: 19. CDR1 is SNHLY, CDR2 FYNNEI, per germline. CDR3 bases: TGTGCCAGCAGTGATATCCCCCGGACAGGGAGATTACAGAGCTCCTACGAGCAGTACTTC. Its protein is CASSDIPRTGRLQSSYEQYF. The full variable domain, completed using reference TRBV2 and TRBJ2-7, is EPEVTQTPSHQVTQMGQEVILRCVPISNHLYFYWYRQILGQKVEFLVSFYNNEISEKSEIFDDQFSVERPDGSNFTLKIRSTKLEDSAMYFCASSDIPRTGRLQSSYEQYFGPGTRLTVT.

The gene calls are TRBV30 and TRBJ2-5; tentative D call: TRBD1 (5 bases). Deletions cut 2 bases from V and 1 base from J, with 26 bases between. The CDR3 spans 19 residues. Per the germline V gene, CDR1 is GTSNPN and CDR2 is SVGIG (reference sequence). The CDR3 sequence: CAWSTTWQGLPRIQETQYF. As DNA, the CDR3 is TGTGCCTGGAGTACAACCTGGCAGGGCCTACCAAGAATCCAAGAGACCCAGTACTTC. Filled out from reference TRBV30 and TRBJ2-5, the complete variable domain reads SQTIHQWPATLVQPVGSPLSLECTVEGTSNPNLYWYRQAAGRGLQLLFYSVGIGQISSEVPQNLSASRPQDRQFILSSKKLLLSDSGFYLCAWSTTWQGLPRIQETQYFGPGTRLLVL.

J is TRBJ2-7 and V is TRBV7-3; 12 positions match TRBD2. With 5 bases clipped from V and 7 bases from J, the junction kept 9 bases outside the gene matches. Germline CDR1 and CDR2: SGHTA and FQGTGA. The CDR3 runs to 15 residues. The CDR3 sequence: CASSRGLAGTGEQYF. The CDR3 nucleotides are TGTGCCAGCAGCCGTGGACTAGCGGGGACAGGAGAGCAGTACTTC.

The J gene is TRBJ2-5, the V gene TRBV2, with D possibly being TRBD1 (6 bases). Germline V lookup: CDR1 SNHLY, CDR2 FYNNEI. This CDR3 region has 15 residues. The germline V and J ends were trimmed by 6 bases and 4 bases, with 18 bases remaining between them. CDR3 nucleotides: TGTGCCAGCAGACCCGACAGGACTCCGCGAGAGACCCAGTACTTC. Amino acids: CASRPDRTPRETQYF.

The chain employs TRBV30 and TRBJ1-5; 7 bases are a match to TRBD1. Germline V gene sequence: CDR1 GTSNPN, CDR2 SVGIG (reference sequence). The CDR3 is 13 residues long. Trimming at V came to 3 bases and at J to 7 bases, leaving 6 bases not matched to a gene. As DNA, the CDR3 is TGTGCCTGGAGCGACTCAGGGGGGCAGCCCCAGCATTTT. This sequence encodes CAWSDSGGQPQHF. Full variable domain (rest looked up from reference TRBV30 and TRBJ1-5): SQTIHQWPATLVQPVGSPLSLECTVEGTSNPNLYWYRQAAGRGLQLLFYSVGIGQISSEVPQNLSASRPQDRQFILSSKKLLLSDSGFYLCAWSDSGGQPQHFGDGTRLSIL.

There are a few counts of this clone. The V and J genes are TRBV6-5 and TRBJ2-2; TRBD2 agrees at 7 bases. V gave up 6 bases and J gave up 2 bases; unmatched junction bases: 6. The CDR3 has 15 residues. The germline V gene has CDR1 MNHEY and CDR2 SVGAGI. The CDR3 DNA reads TGTGCCAGCAGCCTTTGGGGGGGAAACACCGGGGAGCTGTTTTTT. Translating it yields CASSLWGGNTGELFF.